This is a list of T cell receptor beta chains from one sample in a study of blood T cell repertoires in COVID-19. The data were produced by immunoSEQ multiplex PCR, yet TCRdb's version contains in-frame clones alone and is incomplete. The data show about 74,000 clones, roughly nine tenths seen once. Material: peripheral blood. These receptors came from a human donor in a cohort sampled during active COVID-19. The CDR3 runs from the conserved cysteine through the conserved F or W. A D gene is named only where the DNA matches it firmly. Clone size is shown for a subset of rows, as once, few, many or a class of expanded clone.

cdr3_length | j_call | d_call | clone_size | v_call | cdr3_aa | cdr3_nt
16 | TRBJ2-7 | . | . | TRBV4-2 | CASSQEERSTTYEQYF | TGTGCCAGCAGCCAAGAGGAGCGCAGTACCACCTACGAGCAGTACTTC
16 | TRBJ2-1 | TRBD2 | . | TRBV28 | CASSSSGTLLYNEQFF | TGTGCCAGCAGTTCCAGCGGGACCCTGCTTTACAATGAGCAGTTCTTC
17 | TRBJ1-3 | . | . | TRBV15 | CATSRYGDDSSGNTIYF | TGTGCCACCAGCAGATATGGGGATGACAGCTCTGGAAACACCATATATTTT
14 | TRBJ1-4 | TRBD1 | . | TRBV2 | CASSADRGHEKLFF | TGTGCCAGCAGTGCGGACAGGGGCCATGAAAAACTGTTTTTT
13 | TRBJ2-3 | . | . | TRBV5-6 | CASTAPGTDTQYF | TGTGCCAGCACCGCCCCAGGGACAGATACGCAGTATTTT
13 | TRBJ2-7 | . | . | TRBV19 | CASSGVSSYEQYF | TGTGCCAGTAGCGGGGTTAGCTCCTACGAGCAGTACTTC
14 | TRBJ2-3 | . | . | TRBV9 | CASSVGWGADTQYF | TGTGCCAGCAGCGTAGGATGGGGCGCAGATACGCAGTATTTT
16 | TRBJ2-3 | TRBD1 | . | TRBV4-3 | CASSQGTRTGSDTQYF | TGCGCCAGCAGCCAAGGAACTAGGACAGGGTCAGATACGCAGTATTTT
17 | TRBJ2-7 | TRBD2 | . | TRBV7-9 | CASSLGLAERGRLEQYF | TGTGCCAGCAGCTTAGGCCTAGCGGAGAGGGGCCGGCTCGAGCAGTACTTC
16 | TRBJ1-4 | . | . | TRBV28 | CATSSWGGATNEKLFF | TGTGCCACTTCGAGTTGGGGGGGGGCAACTAATGAAAAACTGTTTTTT
14 | TRBJ2-2 | TRBD1 | . | TRBV19 | CASRDRLLTGELFF | TGTGCCAGTAGGGACAGGCTCCTCACCGGGGAGCTGTTTTTT
19 | TRBJ2-7 | . | . | TRBV28 | CASSFDLSEWDIEPYEQYF | TGTGCCAGCAGTTTTGATCTGTCCGAGTGGGACATCGAGCCCTACGAGCAGTACTTC
13 | TRBJ2-1 | . | . | TRBV5-6 | CASTSYTYNEQFF | TGTGCCAGCACCTCCTATACCTACAATGAGCAGTTCTTC
13 | TRBJ1-1 | TRBD1 | . | TRBV29-1 | CSVAQGAGTEAFF | TGCAGCGTTGCGCAGGGGGCCGGCACTGAAGCTTTCTTT
13 | TRBJ1-1 | . | . | TRBV7-6 | CASSRGQNTEAFF | TGTGCCAGCAGCCGAGGACAGAACACTGAAGCTTTCTTT
16 | TRBJ2-5 | TRBD2 | . | TRBV5-1 | CASRIGLAEEQETQYF | TGCGCCAGCAGAATCGGACTAGCAGAAGAACAAGAGACCCAGTACTTC
14 | TRBJ1-4 | TRBD1 | . | TRBV7-2 | CASSSDRGFEKLFF | TGTGCCAGCAGCTCGGACAGGGGTTTCGAAAAACTGTTTTTT
13 | TRBJ2-7 | . | few | TRBV7-6 | CASSPVSGYEQYF | TGTGCCAGCAGCCCCGTTTCGGGGTACGAGCAGTACTTC
14 | TRBJ2-7 | TRBD2 | once | TRBV5-5 | CASSFGGLGHEQYF | TGTGCCAGCAGCTTTGGGGGACTAGGGCACGAGCAGTACTTC
16 | TRBJ2-3 | TRBD2 | . | TRBV7-2 | CASSIKTSGSPDTQYF | TGTGCCAGCAGCATCAAGACTAGCGGGAGCCCAGATACGCAGTATTTT
14 | TRBJ2-7 | . | . | TRBV10-3 | CAISAEQGFYEQYF | TGTGCCATCAGTGCAGAGCAGGGCTTTTACGAGCAGTACTTC
13 | TRBJ2-7 | . | . | TRBV29-1 | CSVEEGASYEQYF | TGCAGCGTTGAAGAGGGGGCAAGCTACGAGCAGTACTTC
19 | TRBJ1-4 | TRBD1 | once | TRBV5-4 | CASSLGPGQGALANEKLFF | TGTGCCAGCAGCTTGGGGCCGGGACAGGGGGCACTAGCTAATGAAAAACTGTTTTTT
14 | TRBJ2-5 | TRBD2 | . | TRBV6-5 | CASSRRGVGETQYF | TGTGCCAGCAGCCGTCGGGGGGTAGGGGAGACCCAGTACTTC
12 | TRBJ2-7 | TRBD1 | . | TRBV12-3/TRBV12-4 | CASSQDRVEQYF | TGTGCCAGCAGCCAGGACAGGGTCGAGCAGTACTTC
14 | TRBJ2-7 | TRBD2 | few | TRBV19 | CASSLTSGRAEQYF | TGTGCCAGTTCCCTTACTAGCGGGAGGGCCGAGCAGTACTTC
16 | TRBJ2-1 | TRBD2 | once | TRBV4-2 | CASSQDMAGGFDEQFF | TGTGCCAGCAGCCAAGATATGGCGGGAGGCTTCGATGAGCAGTTCTTC
16 | TRBJ2-3 | TRBD1 | . | TRBV4-3 | CASSPGTGPGTDTQYF | TGCGCCAGCAGCCCAGGGACAGGCCCTGGCACAGATACGCAGTATTTT
14 | TRBJ1-1 | . | . | TRBV27 | CASRKAGMNTEAFF | TGTGCCAGCAGGAAAGCAGGGATGAACACTGAAGCTTTCTTT
16 | TRBJ2-7 | TRBD2 | . | TRBV3-1/TRBV3-2 | CASSPHSGTLSYEQYF | TGTGCCAGCAGCCCCCATAGCGGGACGCTCTCCTACGAGCAGTACTTC
14 | TRBJ2-2 | TRBD1 | . | TRBV4-3 | CASSPRQGTGELFF | TGCGCCAGCAGCCCCAGACAGGGGACCGGGGAGCTGTTTTTT
13 | TRBJ2-5 | TRBD1 | . | TRBV24-1 | CATRRTGVETQYF | TGTGCCACCAGACGGACAGGGGTGGAGACCCAGTACTTC
14 | TRBJ2-5 | . | once | TRBV19 | CASSIGQGIETQYF | TGTGCCAGTAGTATAGGTCAGGGGATAGAGACCCAGTACTTC
16 | TRBJ1-5 | . | few | TRBV6-1 | CASSEQGGVGNQPQHF | TGTGCCAGCAGTGAACAGGGAGGGGTCGGCAATCAGCCCCAGCATTTT
16 | TRBJ2-7 | TRBD2 | once | TRBV7-2 | CASSPRVAGGAYEQYF | TGTGCCAGCAGCCCCCGCGTAGCGGGAGGCGCCTACGAGCAGTACTTC
14 | TRBJ1-2 | . | . | TRBV6-1 | CASSETAQSYGYTF | TGTGCCAGCAGTGAAACGGCACAGAGCTATGGCTACACCTTC
13 | TRBJ1-2 | TRBD1 | . | TRBV28 | CASNAGQGVGYTF | TGTGCCAGCAACGCGGGACAGGGAGTTGGCTACACCTTC